A selection of T cell receptor beta chains follows, all from one sample in a study of PD-1 blockade in classical Hodgkin lymphoma. Libraries were prepared by immunoSEQ multiplex PCR; TCRdb keeps only in-frame clonotypes and omits some of them. The sample includes about 20,000 clones, around 69% of them seen just once. The sample here was peripheral blood mononuclear cells (PBMCs), taken before the second cycle of nivolumab. The receptors come from a human donor with classical Hodgkin lymphoma. CDR3s include the opening cysteine and the closing phenylalanine or tryptophan. The D gene is left open where the match is weak. Where a row states a size, it is once, few, many or the class of an expanded clone; other rows omit it.

>15|TRBD1|TRBJ2-7|.|TRBV6-1
TGTGCCAGCAGTGAATGGGGACAGGGCTCCTACGAGCAGTACTTC
CASSEWGQGSYEQYF
>16|.|TRBJ2-2|few|TRBV5-4
TGTGCCAGCAGCCCCCCGGGGTCTGGGGGCCACGGGGAGCTGTTTTTT
CASSPPGSGGHGELFF
>15|TRBD2|TRBJ2-3|few|TRBV6-1
TGTGCCAGCAGCATTAGCGGGTTGGGTGCAGATACGCAGTATTTT
CASSISGLGADTQYF
>16|TRBD1|TRBJ1-5|.|TRBV18
TGTGCCAGCTCACTATCACCGGGACAGGGCGGTCAGCCCCAGCATTTT
CASSLSPGQGGQPQHF
>16|TRBD1|TRBJ1-3|.|TRBV5-1
TGCGCCAGCAGCTTGGGGACAGGGGGCTCTGGAAACACCATATATTTT
CASSLGTGGSGNTIYF
>12|.|TRBJ2-7|.|TRBV10-2
TGCGCCAGCAGTTCGGAGACCTACGAGCAGTACTTC
CASSSETYEQYF
>14|.|TRBJ2-1|.|TRBV2
TGTGCCAGCAGTGAAGCGGTATTTGGAAGTGAGCAGTTCTTC
CASSEAVFGSEQFF
>14|.|TRBJ2-7|.|TRBV6-5
TGTGCCAGCAGTTCGGAGACTTCTAGGTACGAGCAGTACTTC
CASSSETSRYEQYF
>16|.|TRBJ2-1|few|TRBV18
TGTGCCAGCTCACGGGGGGCAGGGCCCTCCTACAATGAGCAGTTCTTC
CASSRGAGPSYNEQFF
>17|.|TRBJ2-1|.|TRBV27
TGTGCCAGCAGTCCCCCGGTACTAAAGCTAGCCGGGGGTGAGCAGTTCTTC
CASSPPVLKLAGGEQFF
>16|TRBD2|TRBJ2-3|.|TRBV6-1
TGTGCCAGCAGTGAGATAGCGGGAGGTCGTTCAGATACGCAGTATTTT
CASSEIAGGRSDTQYF
>14|TRBD1|TRBJ2-1|once|TRBV11-1
TGTGCCAGCACCGAACAGGGGGCGGGCAATGAGCAGTTCTTC
CASTEQGAGNEQFF
>15|TRBD1|TRBJ1-4|few|TRBV18
TGTGCCAGCTCACCACAGGACAGGGCCGGTGAAAAACTGTTTTTT
CASSPQDRAGEKLFF
>15|TRBD1|TRBJ1-5|few|TRBV10-3
TGTGCCATCAGCGTGGGGACAGGGGGAGGCCAGCCCCAGCATTTT
CAISVGTGGGQPQHF
>15|TRBD2|TRBJ2-3|.|TRBV27
TGTGCCAGCAGTCTCCCGGCTAGCGGGATGGATACGCAGTATTTT
CASSLPASGMDTQYF
>16|.|TRBJ2-3|few|TRBV19
TGTGCCAGTAGTATATCCCTCCTTTCAATCACAGATACGCAGTATTTT
CASSISLLSITDTQYF
>15|TRBD2|TRBJ2-5|.|TRBV19
TGTGCCAGTAGTGACGGACTAGCGGGAGTGGAGACCCAGTACTTC
CASSDGLAGVETQYF
>14|TRBD1|TRBJ2-1|.|TRBV19
TGTGCCAGTAACGGACAGGGATTCTACAATGAGCAGTTCTTC
CASNGQGFYNEQFF
>14|.|TRBJ2-2|.|TRBV15
TGTGCCACCAGCAAGGACCTAGCGACCGGGGAGCTGTTTTTT
CATSKDLATGELFF